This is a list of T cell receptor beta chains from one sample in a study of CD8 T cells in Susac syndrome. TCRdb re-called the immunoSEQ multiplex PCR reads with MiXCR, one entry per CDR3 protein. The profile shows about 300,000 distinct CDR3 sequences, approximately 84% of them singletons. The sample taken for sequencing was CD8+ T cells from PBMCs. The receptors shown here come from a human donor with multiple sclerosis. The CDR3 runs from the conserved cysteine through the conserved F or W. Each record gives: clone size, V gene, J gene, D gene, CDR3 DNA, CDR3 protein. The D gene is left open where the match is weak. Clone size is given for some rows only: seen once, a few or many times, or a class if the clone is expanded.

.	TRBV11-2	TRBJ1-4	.	TGTGCCAGCAGCCCTTCTCCGGGGCGCAGTGGTAGAAAACTGTTTTTT	CASSPSPGRSGRKLFF
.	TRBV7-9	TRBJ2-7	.	TGTGCCAGCAGCTTAGCCCGGGGGGCATCCTACGAGCAGTACTTC	CASSLARGASYEQYF
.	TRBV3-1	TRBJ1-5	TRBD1	TGTGCCAGCAGCTCCGGGACAGGGAAGAGGAAGCCCCAGCATTTT	CASSSGTGKRKPQHF
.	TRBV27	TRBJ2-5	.	TGTGCCAGCAGTCTCGAACGGCTAGCGACCCAGTACTTC	CASSLERLATQYF
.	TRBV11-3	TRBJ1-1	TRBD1	TGTGCCAGCAGCTTAAGCAGGGGGGCCTCGAACACTGAAGCTTTCTTT	CASSLSRGASNTEAFF
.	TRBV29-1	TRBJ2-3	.	TGCAGCGTTGAAGGCCCCCGGAGGAACAGAGGGTTAACGCAGTATTTT	CSVEGPRRNRGLTQYF
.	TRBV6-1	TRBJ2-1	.	TGTGCCAGCAGTGGCGTGGACAGCTACAATGAGCAGTTCTTC	CASSGVDSYNEQFF
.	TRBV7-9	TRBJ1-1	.	TGTGCCAGCTCAGGGGTAAGAGGTGAAGCTTTCTTT	CASSGVRGEAFF
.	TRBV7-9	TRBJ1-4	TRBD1	TGTGCCAGCAGCATGACAGGGAGAGGGGTTAATGATGAAAAACTGTTTTTT	CASSMTGRGVNDEKLFF
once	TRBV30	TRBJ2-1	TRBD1	TGTGCCTGGAGCGACAGGGGCAATGAGCAGTTCTTC	CAWSDRGNEQFF
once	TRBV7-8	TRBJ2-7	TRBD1	TGTGCCAGCAGCGAACGACAGGGGATTTACGAGCAGTACTTC	CASSERQGIYEQYF
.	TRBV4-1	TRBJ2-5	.	TGCGCCAGCAGCCAAGCGGGGGAGACCCAGTACTTC	CASSQAGETQYF
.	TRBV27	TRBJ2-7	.	TGTGCCAGCAGTCTCCGACAGGACGAGCAGTACTTC	CASSLRQDEQYF
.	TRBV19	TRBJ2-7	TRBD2	TGTGCCAGTAGTATGGGCGGGAGTATCTACGAGCAGTACTTC	CASSMGGSIYEQYF
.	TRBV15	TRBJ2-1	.	TGTGCCACCAGCAGAGATCGGGGCAGGGCCAATGAGCAGTTCTTC	CATSRDRGRANEQFF
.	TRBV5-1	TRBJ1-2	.	TGCGCCAGCAGCTCTACTCCTGTGACGGACTACTATGGCTACACCTTC	CASSSTPVTDYYGYTF
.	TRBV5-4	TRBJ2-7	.	TGTGCCAGCAGTCAAGGGGGTGCCTACGAGCAGTACTTC	CASSQGGAYEQYF
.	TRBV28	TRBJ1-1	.	TGTGCCAGCGACGGTCTGAACACTGAAGCTTTCTTT	CASDGLNTEAFF
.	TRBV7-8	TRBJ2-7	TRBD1	TGTGCCAGCAGCCCGAGACAGGGTATTTCCTACGAGCAGTACTTC	CASSPRQGISYEQYF
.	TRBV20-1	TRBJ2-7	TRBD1	TGCAGTGGATCCGGGACAGGGTCCCACGAGCAGTACTTC	CSGSGTGSHEQYF
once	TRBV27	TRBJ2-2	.	TGTGCCAGCAGTTTAGTCCGGGGTTCGGGCACCGGGGAGCTGTTTTTT	CASSLVRGSGTGELFF
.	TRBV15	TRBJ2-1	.	TGTGCCACCAGCAGAGTGGGTGTCCATGAGCAGTTCTTC	CATSRVGVHEQFF
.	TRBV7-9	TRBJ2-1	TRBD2	TGTGCCAGCAGCTTCCTCACTAGCGGACTATACAATGAGCAGTTCTTC	CASSFLTSGLYNEQFF
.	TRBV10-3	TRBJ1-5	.	TGTGCCATCAGTGCAACACAGGATAGCAATCAGCCCCAGCATTTT	CAISATQDSNQPQHF
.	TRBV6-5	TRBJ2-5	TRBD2	TGTGCCAGCAGTTACTCGGGACTAGTCGGGGAGACCCAGTACTTC	CASSYSGLVGETQYF
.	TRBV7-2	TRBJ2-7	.	TGTGCCAGCAGCTGGGCCTACGAGCAGTACTTC	CASSWAYEQYF
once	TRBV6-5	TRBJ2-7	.	TGTGCCAGCTCCGTCCAAGCGACGATTTCCTACGAGCAGTACTTC	CASSVQATISYEQYF
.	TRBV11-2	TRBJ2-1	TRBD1	TGTGCCAGCAGCTTAAATGCCAGGGGGCATGAGCAGTTCTTC	CASSLNARGHEQFF
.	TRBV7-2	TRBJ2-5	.	TGTGCCAGCAGCTTGGGGCCGGGCTCCGCTGCGACCCAGTACTTC	CASSLGPGSAATQYF
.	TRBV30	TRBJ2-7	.	TGTGCCTGGAGTTATAGGAGGGTGGGCTACGAGCAGTACTTC	CAWSYRRVGYEQYF
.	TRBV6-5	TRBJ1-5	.	TGTGCCAGCAGTTACTTGGGTGGGCCCCAGCATTTT	CASSYLGGPQHF
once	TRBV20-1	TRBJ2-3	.	TGCAGTGCAAAAGGACGAGATACGCAGTATTTT	CSAKGRDTQYF
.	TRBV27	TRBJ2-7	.	TGTGCCAGCAGTCGCACACAGTTCTACGAGCAGTACTTC	CASSRTQFYEQYF
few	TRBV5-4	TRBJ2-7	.	TGTGCCAGCAGCTTTTCTCAGGTCTACGAGCAGTACTTC	CASSFSQVYEQYF
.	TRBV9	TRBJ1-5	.	TGTGCCAGCAGCCCGGGAGGGTCTCAGCCCCAGCATTTT	CASSPGGSQPQHF
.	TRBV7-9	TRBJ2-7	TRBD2	TGTGCCAGCAGCTTAGCCCGCGGGAGTACCTACGAGCAGTACTTC	CASSLARGSTYEQYF
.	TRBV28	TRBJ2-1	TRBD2	TGTGCCAGCAGTGGTAGCGGGAGGGATTTTTACAATGAGCAGTTCTTC	CASSGSGRDFYNEQFF
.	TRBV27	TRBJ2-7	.	TGTGCCAGCAGTTGGCGACGTGGGCGCCATCCGATTTACGAGCAGTACTTC	CASSWRRGRHPIYEQYF
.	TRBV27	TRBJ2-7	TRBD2	TGTGCCAGCAGTTTACTGGGATCCCTTGGACTAGTCCCCTACGAGCAGTACTTC	CASSLLGSLGLVPYEQYF
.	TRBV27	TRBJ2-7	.	TGTGCCAGCAGTTTATCGTTAGCGGAACTATCCTACGAGCAGTACTTC	CASSLSLAELSYEQYF
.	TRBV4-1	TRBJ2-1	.	TGCGCCAGCAGCCAAGGTCCCTTCCTCTACAATGAGCAGTTCTTC	CASSQGPFLYNEQFF
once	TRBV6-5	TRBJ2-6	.	TGTGCCGCCGGAACCGGGGCCAACGTCCCGACTTTC	CAAGTGANVPTF
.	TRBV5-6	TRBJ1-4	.	TGTGCCAGCAGCAACAATTGGCAGGGAGACGAAAAACTGTTTTTT	CASSNNWQGDEKLFF
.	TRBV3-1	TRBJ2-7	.	TGTGCCAGCAGCCAAGATTTCCTGGCGGCTAGAACCTCCTACGAGCAGTACTTC	CASSQDFLAARTSYEQYF
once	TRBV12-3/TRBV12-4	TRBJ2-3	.	TGTGCCAGCACCCTTGACCCCCTCACAGATACGCAGTATTTT	CASTLDPLTDTQYF
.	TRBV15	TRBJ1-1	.	TGTGCCACCAGCAATGAGTTAGGAGACATTATCAGGACTGAAGCTTTCTTT	CATSNELGDIIRTEAFF
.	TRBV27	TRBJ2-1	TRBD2	TGTGCCAGCAGAACCATAGGACTAGCGGGAGGTAATGAGCAGTTCTTC	CASRTIGLAGGNEQFF
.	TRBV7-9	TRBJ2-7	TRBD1	TGTGCCAGCAGCCGAAAAGACAGGGGGCTTTACGAGCAGTACTTC	CASSRKDRGLYEQYF
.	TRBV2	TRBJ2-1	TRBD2	TGTGCCAGCAGTGTACTAGCGGGAGAGAACTACAATGAGCAGTTCTTC	CASSVLAGENYNEQFF
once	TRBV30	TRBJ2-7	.	TGTGCCTGGAGTCAGGGAGCCTACGAGCAGTACTTC	CAWSQGAYEQYF
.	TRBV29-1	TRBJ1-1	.	TGCAGCGTTGATAGGCCTGATAGGGAAGATACTGAAGCTTTCTTT	CSVDRPDREDTEAFF
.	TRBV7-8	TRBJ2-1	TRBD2	TGTGCCAGCAGCTACCCGGGAGGCGCTTACAATGAGCAGTTCTTC	CASSYPGGAYNEQFF